What follows are 30 T cell receptor beta chains derived from one specimen sequenced in a study of cytomegalovirus exposure and HLA in healthy donors. It was with 60 Vbeta and 13 Jbeta primers that the PCR ran. TCRdb's copy holds only in-frame clones and misses some; the assay was immunoSEQ multiplex PCR. The repertoire holds roughly 190,000 clones, with roughly 75% as singletons. The material sequenced was PBMCs. These receptors were taken from a man aged 30 to 39 in good health and CMV-seropositive.

This rearrangement joins TRBV30 to TRBJ1-5; tentatively, D is TRBD1 (5 bases). The CDR3 sequence is 15 residues long. CDR1 is GTSNPN and CDR2 is SVGIG in the germline V gene (reference sequence). Trimming cost V 3 bases and J 6 bases, with 18 bases left between them. DNA for the CDR3: TGTGCCTGGAGCGCAAATAGCGGGGACTCTCAGCCCCAGCATTTT. It translates to CAWSANSGDSQPQHF.

The rearrangement links TRBV18 to TRBJ1-6, with D unclear. Germline CDR1 and CDR2: KGHSH and LQKENI. The CDR3 has 15 residues. V lost 2 bases to trimming and J lost 7 bases, with 12 bases between them. For the CDR3, the DNA is TGTGCCAGCTCACCAACCGGGGTGGGGAATTCACCCCTCCACTTT. The encoded protein is CASSPTGVGNSPLHF.

The J gene is TRBJ2-3, the V gene TRBV2; D gene ambiguous. This CDR3 has 10 amino acids. V lost 7 bases and J lost 5, with 4 bases in between. Germline CDR1 reads SNHLY; CDR2 reads FYNNEI. CDR3 coding DNA: TGTGCCAGCACGGGAGATACGCAGTATTTT. Amino acids: CASTGDTQYF. Full variable domain (outside the CDR3, taken from reference TRBV2 and TRBJ2-3): EPEVTQTPSHQVTQMGQEVILRCVPISNHLYFYWYRQILGQKVEFLVSFYNNEISEKSEIFDDQFSVERPDGSNFTLKIRSTKLEDSAMYFCASTGDTQYFGPGTRLTVL.

V is TRBV21-1 and J is TRBJ1-1; the D call TRBD1 from the table was never checked on the DNA. TRBV21-1 is designated a pseudogene. The CDR3 is 17 residues long. CDR3 protein: CASSSNGHSCRATEAFF. CDR3 bases: TGTGCCAGCAGCTCAAATGGTCATTCGTGCAGGGCCACTGAAGCTTTCTTT.

The chain recombines TRBV7-2 with TRBJ1-3; D unclear. There are 11 residues in the CDR3. V gave up 5 bases and J gave up 5 bases, with 4 bases separating them. Germline V gives CDR1 SGHTA, CDR2 FQGNSA. In DNA, the CDR3 is TGTGCCAGCAGCGCGCGAAACACCATATATTTT. This translates into CASSARNTIYF.

This clone has more than one count but fewer than ten. The chain joins TRBV5-4 to TRBJ1-2, with D possibly TRBD1 on 6 matching bases. The CDR3 has 12 residues. Germline CDR1 and CDR2: SGHNT and YYREEE (reference sequence). V dropped 3 bases and J dropped 8 bases, with 11 bases sitting between them. The CDR3 loop reads CASSSDSCGYTF. The CDR3 DNA reads TGTGCCAGCAGCTCGGACAGTTGCGGCTACACCTTC.

This chain connects TRBV11-1 to TRBJ2-5; 8 bases align to TRBD1. V trimming: 2 bases; J trimming: 9 bases; junction bases outside the gene matches: 11. This CDR3 has 15 amino acids. CDR1 is SGHAT and CDR2 is FQDESV in the germline V gene (reference sequence). The CDR3 loop is CASSLSARGQDAQYF. DNA for the CDR3: TGTGCCAGCAGCTTATCGGCCAGGGGGCAGGACGCCCAGTACTTC.

This clone showed up just once. This chain links TRBV5-4 with TRBJ2-7; possible D gene TRBD1, 6 bases. Trimming left V 1 base short and J 5 bases short, with 10 bases between. Germline lookup yields CDR1 SGHNT and CDR2 YYREEE (reference sequence). This CDR3 spans 13 amino acids. CDR3 region: CASSLNRAHEQYF. CDR3 nucleotide sequence: TGTGCCAGCAGCTTGAACAGGGCACACGAGCAGTACTTC. The full variable domain, in which reference TRBV5-4 and TRBJ2-7 provide the parts outside the CDR3, is ETGVTQSPTHLIKTRGQQVTLRCSSQSGHNTVSWYQQALGQGPQFIFQYYREEENGRGNFPPRFSGLQFPNYSSELNVNALELDDSALYLCASSLNRAHEQYFGPGTRLTVT.

This clone was detected once. V gene TRBV5-1 combines with J gene TRBJ1-1, with D perhaps matching TRBD1 (5 bases). In germline, CDR1 is SGHRS, CDR2 YFSETQ. Trimming shortened V by 4 bases and J by 3 bases, and 10 bases separated the two germline ends. The CDR3 spans 13 residues. The DNA for the CDR3 is TGCGCCAGCAGCCGGGGGGGGGACACTGAAGCTTTCTTT. Amino acid sequence: CASSRGGDTEAFF.

The V call is TRBV29-1, the J call TRBJ2-2; no clear D gene. Germline CDR1 SQVTM, CDR2 ANQGSEA. This CDR3 is built from 12 residues. V was pared by 2 bases and J by 6 bases, with 7 bases between. CDR3 sequence (DNA): TGCAGCGTTGAACCGGGTGCCGGGGAGCTGTTTTTT. This codes for CSVEPGAGELFF.

V and J are TRBV28 and TRBJ2-7, with D unresolved. The CDR3 contains 12 residues. Germline V gene data show CDR1 as MDHEN and CDR2 as SYDVKM. The ends were cut back, 2 bases at V and 4 bases at J, with 6 bases in the middle. DNA of the CDR3: TGTGCCAGCAGTTTAACACAGTACGAGCAGTACTTC. It translates to CASSLTQYEQYF.

This clone was observed a few times. V usage is TRBV2 and J usage is TRBJ2-5, with 8 bases aligning to TRBD1. CDR1 and CDR2 from the germline V gene are SNHLY and FYNNEI. The CDR3 loop spans 14 amino acids. Germline trimming cut 3 bases from V and 2 bases from J; bases unmatched to any gene: 2. The CDR3 sequence: CASSDRGLQETQYF. The CDR3 bases are TGTGCCAGCAGTGACAGGGGGCTTCAAGAGACCCAGTACTTC.

This chain uses TRBV9 with TRBJ2-7, with 12 bases fitting TRBD1. The V segment lost 2 bases and the J segment 6 bases; nucleotides outside the gene matches: 6. The CDR3 has 15 residues. The V gene's germline CDR1 is SGDLS and CDR2 YYNGEE. The CDR3: CASSVGAGQGAEQYF. The CDR3 DNA is TGTGCCAGCAGCGTGGGGGCGGGACAGGGGGCCGAGCAGTACTTC.

The rearrangement links TRBV5-4 to TRBJ2-4; D not certain. Germline V gene sequence: CDR1 SGHNT, CDR2 YYREEE (reference sequence). V was cut by 0 bases and J by 8 bases, with 9 bases left in between. This CDR3 comprises 13 residues. CDR3 loop: CASSLDPLDIQYF. DNA of the CDR3: TGTGCCAGCAGCTTGGACCCTTTAGACATTCAGTACTTC.

CDR3 amino acids: CASRGSSYNSPLHF. The CDR3 DNA sequence: TGTGCCAGCCGAGGGAGCTCCTATAATTCACCCCTCCACTTT. V gene TRBV7-3 combines with J gene TRBJ1-6; D remains ambiguous. This CDR3 region has 14 residues. V shed 8 bases and J shed 0 bases, with 8 bases lying between them. The germline V gene has CDR1 SGHTA and CDR2 FQGTGA.

The rearrangement uses TRBV4-3 and TRBJ1-6; the match to TRBD1 covers 7 bases. This CDR3 comprises 15 residues. The junction had 10 bases not matched to a gene; V was cut back by 4 bases and J by 10 bases. CDR1 is LGHNA, CDR2 YSLEER, per germline. The CDR3 DNA reads as TGCGCCAGCAGCCTACAAGGGCTACAGGGGTCACCCCTCCACTTT. Amino acids: CASSLQGLQGSPLHF.

By share of the sample, this clone is large. The rearrangement links TRBV19 to TRBJ2-1; TRBD2 agrees at 12 bases. The junction had 2 bases not matched to a gene; V was cut back by 4 bases and J by 4 bases. This CDR3 has 15 residues. In germline, CDR1 is LNHDA, CDR2 SQIVND (reference sequence). The CDR3: CASSRTSGVYNEQFF. CDR3 nucleotide sequence: TGTGCCAGTAGTAGGACTAGCGGGGTTTACAATGAGCAGTTCTTC.

This clone was picked up one time. This chain uses TRBV5-6 with TRBJ1-1; 10 positions agree with TRBD1. Germline assignment: CDR1 SGHDT and CDR2 YYEEEE. V was clipped by 5 bases and J by 4 bases; unmatched bases: 5. The CDR3 spans 14 residues. Here the CDR3 DNA reads TGTGCCAGCAGGAGACAGGGGGCCGGCACTGAAGCTTTCTTT. Amino acid sequence: CASRRQGAGTEAFF.

The CDR3 spells CSARRTGDTEAFF. CDR3 sequence (DNA): TGCAGCGCCCGAAGGACAGGGGACACTGAAGCTTTCTTT. The V call is TRBV29-1, the J call TRBJ1-1, with TRBD1 matching 9 bases. Looked up from germline, CDR1 is SQVTM and CDR2 is ANQGSEA. V shed 7 bases and J 3 bases; nucleotides not matched to a gene: 6. This CDR3 is 13 amino acids long.

The rearrangement joins TRBV7-3 to TRBJ2-1, with D possibly being TRBD2 (6 bases). The ends were cut back, 5 bases at V and 6 bases at J, with 17 bases in the middle. Germline CDR1 is SGHTA and CDR2 is FQGTGA. The length of the CDR3 is 15 residues. The CDR3 spells CASSISRGMGNEQFF. In DNA form, the CDR3 reads TGTGCCAGCAGCATCTCGCGCGGGATGGGCAATGAGCAGTTCTTC.

The rearrangement links TRBV19 to TRBJ2-7; a weak D match, TRBD2 (6 bases). Trimming stripped 5 bases from V and 0 bases from J, with 17 bases between. Germline values: CDR1 LNHDA, CDR2 SQIVND (reference sequence). The CDR3 is 16 residues long. CDR3 in amino acids: CASSLRRVSSSYEQYF. For the CDR3, the DNA is TGTGCCAGTAGTCTAAGGAGGGTGTCAAGCTCCTACGAGCAGTACTTC.

The chain joins TRBV30 to TRBJ2-1; weak D call: TRBD2 (6 bases). Germline V gives CDR1 GTSNPN, CDR2 SVGIG (reference sequence). Deletions cut 5 bases from V and 9 bases from J, with 17 bases between. This CDR3 has 13 amino acids. The CDR3 nucleotides read TGTGCCTGGGGAAGGACTATATATGGTGAGCAGTTCTTC. Residues: CAWGRTIYGEQFF.

This clone has more than one count but fewer than ten. The chain has TRBV5-1 and TRBJ2-3; D call uncertain. The CDR3 consists of 14 residues. V lost 1 base and J 4 bases, leaving 10 bases between the germline ends. Germline values: CDR1 SGHRS, CDR2 YFSETQ. The CDR3, as DNA: TGCGCCAGCAGCTTGTCGTCAGTTTCAGATACGCAGTATTTT. Translation: CASSLSSVSDTQYF.

J is TRBJ1-3 and V is TRBV27, with a weak D call TRBD1 (5 bases). Germline assignment: CDR1 MNHEY and CDR2 SMNVEV (reference sequence). The length of the CDR3 is 16 residues. The V end lost 6 bases, the J end lost 0 bases, and 15 bases lay between the germline ends. DNA for the CDR3: TGTGCCAGCAGAGCCACGGGACTCCTCTCTGGAAACACCATATATTTT. Translating gives CASRATGLLSGNTIYF.

The gene calls are TRBV6-5 and TRBJ2-7, with TRBD2 matching over 8 bases. The CDR3 covers 15 residues. CDR1 is MNHEY and CDR2 is SVGAGI in the germline V gene. Trimming took 4 bases from V and 3 from J; bases not matched to a gene: 8. The CDR3 here is CASSSAGTSGYEQYF. CDR3 coding DNA: TGTGCCAGCAGTTCTGCCGGGACTAGTGGCTACGAGCAGTACTTC.

This sequence joins TRBV29-1 and TRBJ2-7; possible D gene TRBD2, 7 bases. Trimming left V 2 bases short and J 5 bases short, with 16 bases between. Germline V gene sequence: CDR1 SQVTM, CDR2 ANQGSEA. The length of the CDR3 is 14 residues. The CDR3 DNA reads as TGCAGCGTTGAAAGGGGGGGGATAAACGACGAGCAGTACTTC. Protein sequence: CSVERGGINDEQYF.

There are a few counts of this clone. The chain is built from TRBV25-1 and TRBJ1-1; 9 nucleotides line up with TRBD1. The ends lost 6 bases at V and 6 bases at J; junction bases unmatched: 11. Germline V gene sequence: CDR1 MGHDK, CDR2 SYGVNS. This CDR3 has 15 amino acids. Here the CDR3 DNA reads TGTGCCAGCAGCCCAGGGACAGGGAGGACTTCTGAAGCTTTCTTT. Translated, it gives CASSPGTGRTSEAFF. The whole variable domain, remainder taken from reference TRBV25-1 and TRBJ1-1, is EADIYQTPRYLVIGTGKKITLECSQTMGHDKMYWYQQDPGMELHLIHYSYGVNSTEKGDLSSESTVSRIRTEHFPLTLESARPSHTSQYLCASSPGTGRTSEAFFGQGTRLTVV.

This chain links TRBV5-6 with TRBJ2-1; 7 nucleotides align to TRBD2. V lost 3 bases and J lost 5; bases outside the gene matches: 5. The CDR3 has 14 residues. Germline V lookup: CDR1 SGHDT, CDR2 YYEEEE. The CDR3 loop reads CASSSMTSNNEQFF. As DNA, the CDR3 is TGTGCCAGCAGCTCGATGACTAGCAACAATGAGCAGTTCTTC. Looking up the rest from reference TRBV5-6 and TRBJ2-1 gives the full variable domain: DAGVTQSPTHLIKTRGQQVTLRCSPKSGHDTVSWYQQALGQGPQFIFQYYEEEERQRGNFPDRFSGHQFPNYSSELNVNALLLGDSALYLCASSSMTSNNEQFFGPGTRLTVL.

Here the CDR3 reads CASSSSGQGSNEQFF. As DNA, the CDR3 is TGTGCCAGCAGCAGTAGCGGACAGGGGTCGAATGAGCAGTTCTTC. The gene calls are TRBV5-4 and TRBJ2-1, with 9 bases fitting TRBD1. Germline CDR1 is SGHNT and CDR2 is YYREEE (reference sequence). J gave up 7 bases and V 4 bases, and 9 bases lay outside the gene matches. The CDR3 covers 15 residues.

V is TRBV5-4 and J is TRBJ2-1; D might be TRBD2 (5 bases). The ends were cut back, 0 bases at V and 2 bases at J, with 9 bases in the middle. The germline V gene has CDR1 SGHNT and CDR2 YYREEE (reference sequence). CDR3 length equals 15 residues. CDR3 loop: CASSLGGSAYNEQFF. CDR3 nucleotides: TGTGCCAGCAGCTTGGGAGGGAGCGCCTACAATGAGCAGTTCTTC.